This is a list of T cell receptor beta chains from one sample in a study of identical twins. TCRdb processed the 5' RACE reads anew with MiXCR; each CDR3 protein has one entry. The top ten hold approximately 0.98% of the sample, which has around 510,000 distinct CDR3 sequences, around an eighth seen once. The data also belong to a second study, concerning yellow fever vaccine responses in identical twins.

Sequenced material: CD4+ T cells sorted from blood. The receptor source for this set is a woman aged 18-35 years in good health. The CDR3 runs from the conserved cysteine through the conserved F or W. The D gene is left open where the match is weak. Not all rows give a size; the values are once, few, many and, for expanded clones, a class.

cdr3_nt | cdr3_aa | j_call | d_call | v_call | clone_size
TGTGCCAGCCGAAAAAGGGCCGAGCAGTACTTC | CASRKRAEQYF | TRBJ2-7 | NA | TRBV12-3/TRBV12-4 | many
TGTGCCAGCAGTACGACAAGCTCCTACAATGAGCAGTTCTTC | CASSTTSSYNEQFF | TRBJ2-1 | NA | TRBV7-2 | NA
TGCAGTGCTAGGGCGGCGACAGGAATGGGAGCCAAAAACATTCAGTACTTC | CSARAATGMGAKNIQYF | TRBJ2-4 | NA | TRBV20-1 | few
TGTGCCAGCAGTCTACGGACAGGGGCGGGGTCCCAGCATTTT | CASSLRTGAGSQHF | TRBJ1-5 | TRBD1 | TRBV27 | few
TGTGCCAGCAGAGAACTGGCAGATACGCAGTATTTT | CASRELADTQYF | TRBJ2-3 | NA | TRBV28 | NA
TGCGCCAGCAGCTCGACAGGGGAATCCACCGGGGAGCTGTTTTTT | CASSSTGESTGELFF | TRBJ2-2 | TRBD1 | TRBV5-1 | NA
TGTGCCACCCAGGGGGGCAACAGTAATTCACCCCTCCACTTT | CATQGGNSNSPLHF | TRBJ1-6 | TRBD1 | TRBV2 | NA
TGTGCCAGCAGGGGACAGGGGAACACTGAAGCTTTCTTT | CASRGQGNTEAFF | TRBJ1-1 | TRBD1 | TRBV25-1 | many
TGTGCCAGCAGCCCCCAGGGGCAGGGGGGTGCAGATACGCAGTATTTT | CASSPQGQGGADTQYF | TRBJ2-3 | NA | TRBV4-2 | NA
TGTGCCAGCAGCCTTAAGCGGGGGGGCCTCTCTGAGCAGTTCTTC | CASSLKRGGLSEQFF | TRBJ2-1 | TRBD2 | TRBV7-8 | NA
TGCAGTGCTAGAGACTCGCCCTCCAGTCCCAATGAGCAGTTCTTC | CSARDSPSSPNEQFF | TRBJ2-1 | NA | TRBV20-1 | few
TGCAGCGTTGTAAGGGGTCTTTCCTACAATGAGCAGTTCTTC | CSVVRGLSYNEQFF | TRBJ2-1 | NA | TRBV29-1 | NA
TGCGCCAGCAGCCAAGACTGGACTAGCGGGGGAGATACGCAGTATTTT | CASSQDWTSGGDTQYF | TRBJ2-3 | TRBD2 | TRBV4-3 | many
TGTGCCATCAGTAGGACTAGCGGGAGCCGAGTATTTGAGCAGTTCTTC | CAISRTSGSRVFEQFF | TRBJ2-1 | TRBD2 | TRBV10-3 | many
TGCAGCGTTGAAAGGGACAGGGGTAGGGAGCAGTACTTC | CSVERDRGREQYF | TRBJ2-7 | TRBD1 | TRBV29-1 | many
TGTGCCAGCAGCTTTCCAGGGGATTATGGCTACACCTTC | CASSFPGDYGYTF | TRBJ1-2 | NA | TRBV7-9 | few
TGTGCCAGCAGTTACTCGAATAGCAATTCCTACGAGCAGTACTTC | CASSYSNSNSYEQYF | TRBJ2-7 | NA | TRBV6-2/TRBV6-3 | few
TGTGCCAGCAGTTTTTCGGGATTGGGCTACACCTTC | CASSFSGLGYTF | TRBJ1-2 | NA | TRBV27 | NA